This TCR beta chain was found in a study of cytotoxic CD8 clonotypes in ibrutinib-treated CLL. PBMCs were cryopreserved, and roughly 2 micrograms of genomic DNA from them went into TCR beta libraries. Repertoires were generated with immunoSEQ multiplex PCR, while TCRdb's copy carries only in-frame clones and drops some. Seen here are around 310,000 clones, more than 65% observed once, and the top ten hold roughly 7%. The V and J ends lost 3 bases and 2 bases respectively, with 11 bases between them. The CDR3 has 14 residues. The germline gives CDR1 MNHEY, CDR2 SMNVEV (reference sequence). V and J are TRBV27 and TRBJ2-7, with unresolved D. The clonotype was recovered from a human donor with chronic lymphocytic leukemia. Material: PBMCs, obtained before ibrutinib treatment. The CDR3 DNA follows: TGTGCCAGCAGTTTTGTCCCTCGGGCCTACGAGCAGTACTTC. Protein: CASSFVPRAYEQYF.